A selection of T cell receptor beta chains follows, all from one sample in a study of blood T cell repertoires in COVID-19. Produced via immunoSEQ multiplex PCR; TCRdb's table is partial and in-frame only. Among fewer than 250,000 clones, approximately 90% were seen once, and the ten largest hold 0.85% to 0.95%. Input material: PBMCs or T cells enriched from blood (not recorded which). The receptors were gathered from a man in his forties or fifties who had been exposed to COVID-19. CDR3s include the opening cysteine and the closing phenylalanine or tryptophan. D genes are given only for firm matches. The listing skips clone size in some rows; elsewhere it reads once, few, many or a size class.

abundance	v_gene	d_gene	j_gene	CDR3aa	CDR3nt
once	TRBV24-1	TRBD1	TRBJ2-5	CATSPDRGRGETQYF	TGTGCCACCAGTCCGGACAGGGGGCGCGGGGAGACCCAGTACTTC
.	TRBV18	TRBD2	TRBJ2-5	CASSPQSATSGLQETQYF	TGTGCCAGCTCACCACAGTCGGCGACTAGCGGGCTACAAGAGACCCAGTACTTC
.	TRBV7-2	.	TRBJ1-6	CASSPGRTAGSPLHF	TGTGCCAGCAGCCCCGGGCGCACTGCGGGATCACCCCTCCACTTT
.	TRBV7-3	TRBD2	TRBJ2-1	CASSSGLADNEQFF	TGTGCCAGCAGCTCGGGACTAGCGGACAATGAGCAGTTCTTC
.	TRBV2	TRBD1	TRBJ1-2	CASRRGTGGNNYGYTF	TGTGCCAGCAGGCGAGGGACAGGGGGAAACAACTATGGCTACACCTTC
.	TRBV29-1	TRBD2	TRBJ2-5	CIVRAGGETQYF	TGCATCGTGAGGGCGGGAGGGGAGACCCAGTACTTC
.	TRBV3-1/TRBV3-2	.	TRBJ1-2	CASSQTILNYGYTF	TGTGCCAGCAGCCAAACAATATTAAACTATGGCTACACCTTC
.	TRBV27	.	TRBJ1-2	CASSWAGAQYGYTF	TGTGCCAGCAGTTGGGCGGGAGCGCAGTATGGCTACACCTTC
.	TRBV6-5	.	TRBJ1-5	CASSTSFFTNQPQHF	TGTGCCAGCAGTACTTCTTTTTTCACTAATCAGCCCCAGCATTTT
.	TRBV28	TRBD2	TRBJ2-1	CAIKAGPYNEQFF	TGTGCCATCAAAGCGGGACCCTACAATGAGCAGTTCTTC
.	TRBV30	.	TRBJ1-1	CAWTRVGEWIPEAFF	TGTGCCTGGACACGAGTGGGCGAGTGGATACCAGAAGCTTTCTTT
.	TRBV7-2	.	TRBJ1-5	CASSFGQSNQPQHF	TGTGCCAGCAGCTTTGGACAGAGCAATCAGCCCCAGCATTTT
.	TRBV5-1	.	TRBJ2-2	CASSLLQNTGELFF	TGCGCCAGCAGCTTGTTACAGAACACCGGGGAGCTGTTTTTT
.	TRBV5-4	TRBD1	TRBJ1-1	CASSPRQGAVTEAFF	TGTGCCAGCAGTCCTAGACAGGGGGCGGTTACTGAAGCTTTCTTT
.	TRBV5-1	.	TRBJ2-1	CASRLDPGYDNEQFF	TGCGCCAGCAGACTCGACCCGGGTTACGACAATGAGCAGTTCTTC
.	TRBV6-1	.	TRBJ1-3	CASSEGAWTLGNTIYF	TGTGCCAGCAGTGAAGGGGCCTGGACACTTGGAAACACCATATATTTT
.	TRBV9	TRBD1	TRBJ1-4	CASSEGTGAYNEKLFF	TGTGCCAGCAGCGAGGGGACAGGAGCTTATAATGAAAAACTGTTTTTT
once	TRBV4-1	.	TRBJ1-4	CASSPVFSATTTNEKLFF	TGCGCCAGCAGCCCGGTTTTTTCGGCGACTACAACTAATGAAAAACTGTTTTTT
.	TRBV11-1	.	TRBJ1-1	CASSDTAANEAFF	TGTGCCAGCAGCGATACCGCGGCCAATGAAGCTTTCTTT
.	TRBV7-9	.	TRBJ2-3	CASSFMGVTDTQYF	TGTGCCAGCAGCTTCATGGGAGTCACAGATACGCAGTATTTT
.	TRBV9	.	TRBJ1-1	CASSVQPGDTEAFF	TGTGCCAGCAGCGTACAGCCAGGGGACACTGAAGCTTTCTTT
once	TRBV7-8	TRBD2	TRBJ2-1	CASSPGTSGEQFF	TGTGCCAGCAGCCCTGGGACTAGCGGGGAGCAGTTCTTC
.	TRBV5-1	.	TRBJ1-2	CASSFDSNYGYTF	TGCGCCAGCAGCTTTGACAGTAACTATGGCTACACCTTC
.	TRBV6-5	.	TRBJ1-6	CASRDRSYNSPLHF	TGTGCCAGCAGAGACAGATCCTATAATTCACCCCTCCACTTT
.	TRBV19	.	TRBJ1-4	CASSRRGATNEKLFF	TGTGCCAGTTCCCGCCGGGGAGCCACTAATGAAAAACTGTTTTTT
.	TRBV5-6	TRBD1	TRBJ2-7	CASSLVGQGFEQYF	TGTGCCAGCAGCTTGGTAGGACAGGGCTTTGAGCAGTACTTC
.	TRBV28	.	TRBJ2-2	CAVGQNTGELFF	TGTGCCGTGGGACAGAACACCGGGGAGCTGTTTTTT
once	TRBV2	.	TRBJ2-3	CASNRGGAQDTQYF	TGTGCCAGCAATAGGGGGGGGGCTCAGGATACGCAGTATTTT
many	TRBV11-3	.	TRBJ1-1	CASSRTANTEAFF	TGTGCCAGCAGCAGGACAGCGAACACTGAAGCTTTCTTT
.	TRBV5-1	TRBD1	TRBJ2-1	CASSFILDRQGVYNEQFF	TGCGCCAGCAGCTTTATCTTAGACCGACAGGGGGTTTACAATGAGCAGTTCTTC
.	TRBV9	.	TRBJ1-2	CASSAGYDGYTF	TGTGCCAGCAGCGCGGGGTACGATGGCTACACCTTC
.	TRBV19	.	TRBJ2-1	CASSIFGEGEQFF	.
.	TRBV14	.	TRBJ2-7	CASSQDRSYEQYF	TGTGCCAGCAGCCAAGATCGGTCTTACGAGCAGTACTTC
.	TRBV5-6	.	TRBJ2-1	CASSLPGGEYNEQFF	TGTGCCAGCAGCTTACCGGGGGGCGAATACAATGAGCAGTTCTTC
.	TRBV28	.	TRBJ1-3	CASSSLQGLSGNTIYF	TGTGCCAGCAGTTCCCTCCAGGGACTATCTGGAAACACCATATATTTT
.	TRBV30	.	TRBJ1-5	CAWSWPGDIQPQHF	TGTGCCTGGAGTTGGCCAGGGGACATTCAGCCCCAGCATTTT
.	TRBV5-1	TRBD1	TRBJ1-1	CASSSRTGGNAEAFF	TGCGCCAGCAGCTCCCGCACAGGGGGCAATGCTGAAGCTTTCTTT
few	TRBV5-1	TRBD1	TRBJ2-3	CASSLPEGADTQYF	TGCGCCAGCAGCTTGCCAGAGGGGGCCGATACGCAGTATTTT
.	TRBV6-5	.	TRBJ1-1	CASSLKGGGGTEAFF	TGTGCCAGCAGTCTCAAAGGGGGGGGAGGAACTGAAGCTTTCTTT